A selection of T cell receptor beta chains follows, all from one sample in a study of spatial heterogeneity in lung cancer. MiXCR, run by TCRdb on the 5' RACE reads, gives a single entry per CDR3 protein. There are tens of thousands of distinct CDR3 sequences in the sample; roughly 8.9% occur only once, and 1.9% lies in the top ten. The sample was PBMCs, taken at follow-up. These receptors all stem from a female donor with early-stage non-small cell lung cancer. Both conserved end residues are part of each CDR3. Fields, in order: CDR3 DNA, CDR3 protein, V gene, D gene, clone size, J gene. A D gene is named only where the DNA matches it firmly. Clone size is stated in some rows and not others, as once, few, many or a class when expanded.

CDR3nt: TGTGCCAGCTCACCACCGCCAGGGGACGGGAATTCACCCCTCCACTTT; CDR3aa: CASSPPPGDGNSPLHF; v_gene: TRBV18; d_gene: .; abundance: .; j_gene: TRBJ1-6
CDR3nt: TGTGCTAGTGGGGGGGGCAATCAGCCCCAGCATTTT; CDR3aa: CASGGGNQPQHF; v_gene: TRBV12-5; d_gene: .; abundance: many; j_gene: TRBJ1-5
CDR3nt: TGTGCCAGCAGTTTCGCTTTGAACACTGAAGCTTTCTTT; CDR3aa: CASSFALNTEAFF; v_gene: TRBV27; d_gene: .; abundance: few; j_gene: TRBJ1-1
CDR3nt: TGTGCCAGCAGTAATAGGCTCGGGCTAGCGGGCCTCACAGATACGCAGTATTTT; CDR3aa: CASSNRLGLAGLTDTQYF; v_gene: TRBV13; d_gene: TRBD2; abundance: many; j_gene: TRBJ2-3
CDR3nt: TGCAGTGCTAGCGCCAGCGGGGTATCCTACGAGCAGTACTTC; CDR3aa: CSASASGVSYEQYF; v_gene: TRBV20-1; d_gene: TRBD2; abundance: many; j_gene: TRBJ2-7
CDR3nt: TGTGCCAGCAGTACTAGCGGAACTAGCACAGATACGCAGTATTTT; CDR3aa: CASSTSGTSTDTQYF; v_gene: TRBV6-6; d_gene: TRBD2; abundance: few; j_gene: TRBJ2-3
CDR3nt: TGTGCCATCAGTGTTATGGGACTAGCGGGAGGGCGAGGAGATACGCAGTATTTT; CDR3aa: CAISVMGLAGGRGDTQYF; v_gene: TRBV10-3; d_gene: TRBD2; abundance: few; j_gene: TRBJ2-3
CDR3nt: TGTGCCAGCAGCAGACGCAGGGGGCACGAGCAGTACTTC; CDR3aa: CASSRRRGHEQYF; v_gene: TRBV11-2; d_gene: TRBD1; abundance: many; j_gene: TRBJ2-7
CDR3nt: TGTGCCAGCAGTACCCAGGACGGTTCCTACGAGCAGTACTTC; CDR3aa: CASSTQDGSYEQYF; v_gene: TRBV6-5; d_gene: .; abundance: few; j_gene: TRBJ2-7
CDR3nt: TGCGCCAGCAGCGCCGGGCCTCGCGCCGCGAACACCGGGGAGCTGTTTTTT; CDR3aa: CASSAGPRAANTGELFF; v_gene: TRBV5-1; d_gene: .; abundance: few; j_gene: TRBJ2-2
CDR3nt: TGTGCCTGGAACTCACCCGGGACTAGCGGTTACAATGAGCAGTTCTTC; CDR3aa: CAWNSPGTSGYNEQFF; v_gene: TRBV30; d_gene: TRBD2; abundance: many; j_gene: TRBJ2-1
CDR3nt: TGCGCCAGCAGCAATGGTATCACTACAGGGCGGCGGAGCAATGAGCAGTTCTTC; CDR3aa: CASSNGITTGRRSNEQFF; v_gene: TRBV5-1; d_gene: .; abundance: .; j_gene: TRBJ2-1
CDR3nt: TGCGCCAGCAGCTGGGGGACCCAAGAGACCCAGTACTTC; CDR3aa: CASSWGTQETQYF; v_gene: TRBV5-1; d_gene: .; abundance: .; j_gene: TRBJ2-5
CDR3nt: TGTGCGTCCGGGAAGGAAGAGGGCAATGAGCAGTTCTTC; CDR3aa: CASGKEEGNEQFF; v_gene: TRBV3-1; d_gene: .; abundance: many; j_gene: TRBJ2-1
CDR3nt: TGTGCCAGCAGTAAAGGGGGTAGCAATCAGCCCCAGCATTTT; CDR3aa: CASSKGGSNQPQHF; v_gene: TRBV27; d_gene: .; abundance: many; j_gene: TRBJ1-5
CDR3nt: TGCAGTGCTAGGGGGCTAGCGGGCGGAGAGCAGTTCTTC; CDR3aa: CSARGLAGGEQFF; v_gene: TRBV20-1; d_gene: TRBD2; abundance: many; j_gene: TRBJ2-1
CDR3nt: TGTGCCAGCAGTTTTGGGGGAGATACGCAGTATTTT; CDR3aa: CASSFGGDTQYF; v_gene: TRBV12-3/TRBV12-4; d_gene: .; abundance: many; j_gene: TRBJ2-3
CDR3nt: TGTGCCAGCAGCTCCAAGGGATCGGGTACGCAGTATTTT; CDR3aa: CASSSKGSGTQYF; v_gene: TRBV5-4; d_gene: .; abundance: many; j_gene: TRBJ2-3
CDR3nt: TGTGCCAGCAGTTTAGTTCAGGCCGGAGGCTACACCTTC; CDR3aa: CASSLVQAGGYTF; v_gene: TRBV12-3/TRBV12-4; d_gene: .; abundance: many; j_gene: TRBJ1-2
CDR3nt: TGCGCCAGCAGCTTGGTGTTAGCGGGGACCTACGAGCAGTACTTC; CDR3aa: CASSLVLAGTYEQYF; v_gene: TRBV5-1; d_gene: TRBD2; abundance: few; j_gene: TRBJ2-7
CDR3nt: TGCAGCGTTGAACGCGGGGGACGGGAGACCCAGTACTTC; CDR3aa: CSVERGGRETQYF; v_gene: TRBV29-1; d_gene: TRBD2; abundance: .; j_gene: TRBJ2-5
CDR3nt: TGTGCCAGTAGTATACTAGCGGGAGATACGCAGTATTTT; CDR3aa: CASSILAGDTQYF; v_gene: TRBV19; d_gene: TRBD2; abundance: many; j_gene: TRBJ2-3
CDR3nt: TGCAGTGCGCCCCTCATGGGGGGTCCTGAGCAGTTCTTC; CDR3aa: CSAPLMGGPEQFF; v_gene: TRBV20-1; d_gene: .; abundance: many; j_gene: TRBJ2-1
CDR3nt: TGTGCCATCACTCCGGGACTAGCGGGAGGACCCTTCCCTACAGATACGCAGTATTTT; CDR3aa: CAITPGLAGGPFPTDTQYF; v_gene: TRBV10-3; d_gene: TRBD2; abundance: .; j_gene: TRBJ2-3
CDR3nt: TGTGCCAGCACCCCCCTAGCGGGCTATTACAATGAGCAGTTCTTC; CDR3aa: CASTPLAGYYNEQFF; v_gene: TRBV6-2/TRBV6-3; d_gene: TRBD2; abundance: .; j_gene: TRBJ2-1
CDR3nt: TGTGCCAGCTCATTCACCCAAGGGACAGGGGGCATCTATGGCTACACCTTC; CDR3aa: CASSFTQGTGGIYGYTF; v_gene: TRBV18; d_gene: TRBD1; abundance: many; j_gene: TRBJ1-2
CDR3nt: TGCAGTGCTAGAGACCCGGACAGGGGCTCCCTGGAGCAGCCCCAGCATTTT; CDR3aa: CSARDPDRGSLEQPQHF; v_gene: TRBV20-1; d_gene: TRBD1; abundance: .; j_gene: TRBJ1-5
CDR3nt: TGTGCCAGCAGCTTAGCGTTTTCTAACTATGGCTACACCTTC; CDR3aa: CASSLAFSNYGYTF; v_gene: TRBV7-2; d_gene: .; abundance: many; j_gene: TRBJ1-2
CDR3nt: TGTGCCAGCCAGGGTTTGAACACTGAAGCTTTCTTT; CDR3aa: CASQGLNTEAFF; v_gene: TRBV7-3; d_gene: .; abundance: few; j_gene: TRBJ1-1
CDR3nt: TGTGCCAGCAGCTTAGAGGGGGGTAACACTGAAGCTTTCTTT; CDR3aa: CASSLEGGNTEAFF; v_gene: TRBV7-9; d_gene: .; abundance: many; j_gene: TRBJ1-1
CDR3nt: TGTGCCAGCAGCTTAGTCCTAGGGAGGGTCCAAGAGACCCAGTACTTC; CDR3aa: CASSLVLGRVQETQYF; v_gene: TRBV7-2; d_gene: TRBD2; abundance: many; j_gene: TRBJ2-5
CDR3nt: TGTGCCAGCAGTCGGACAGAGCAGTTCTTC; CDR3aa: CASSRTEQFF; v_gene: TRBV28; d_gene: .; abundance: medium-sized; j_gene: TRBJ2-1
CDR3nt: TGCAGCGCAGGGACTAGCGGGAGTGAGCAGTACTTC; CDR3aa: CSAGTSGSEQYF; v_gene: TRBV29-1; d_gene: TRBD2; abundance: many; j_gene: TRBJ2-7
CDR3nt: TGTGCCAGCAGCGTCGGACAGCAAGAGACCCAGTACTTC; CDR3aa: CASSVGQQETQYF; v_gene: TRBV9; d_gene: .; abundance: .; j_gene: TRBJ2-5
CDR3nt: TGCAGCCTAACTAGATATGGGAATGAGCAGTTCTTC; CDR3aa: CSLTRYGNEQFF; v_gene: TRBV29-1; d_gene: .; abundance: few; j_gene: TRBJ2-1
CDR3nt: TGCAGTGCTAGAGATCGGACGGGGTCCTACAATGAGCAGTTCTTC; CDR3aa: CSARDRTGSYNEQFF; v_gene: TRBV20-1; d_gene: .; abundance: .; j_gene: TRBJ2-1
CDR3nt: TGTGCCAGCAGTGGGACTAGCGGGGGCAATGAGCAGTTCTTC; CDR3aa: CASSGTSGGNEQFF; v_gene: TRBV12-3/TRBV12-4; d_gene: TRBD2; abundance: many; j_gene: TRBJ2-1
CDR3nt: TGTGCCAGCGGGGAGCTGTTTTTT; CDR3aa: CASGELFF; v_gene: TRBV28; d_gene: .; abundance: .; j_gene: TRBJ2-2